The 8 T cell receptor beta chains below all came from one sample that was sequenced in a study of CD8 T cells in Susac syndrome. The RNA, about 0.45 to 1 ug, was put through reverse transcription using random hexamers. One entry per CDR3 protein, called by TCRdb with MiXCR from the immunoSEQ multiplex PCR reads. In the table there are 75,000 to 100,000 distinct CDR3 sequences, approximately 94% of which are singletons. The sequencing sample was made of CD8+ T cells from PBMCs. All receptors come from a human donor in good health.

CDR3 in DNA: TGCGCCAGCAGCCGGGCGGTCGGGACAGGGGTTGGCTACACCTTC. Translation: CASSRAVGTGVGYTF. The V gene is TRBV4-1, the J gene TRBJ1-2; TRBD1 matches at 10 bases. CDR3 length: 15 residues. Germline values: CDR1 MGHRA, CDR2 YSYEKL. Trimming removed 4 bases from V and 7 bases from J; junction bases left unmatched: 9.

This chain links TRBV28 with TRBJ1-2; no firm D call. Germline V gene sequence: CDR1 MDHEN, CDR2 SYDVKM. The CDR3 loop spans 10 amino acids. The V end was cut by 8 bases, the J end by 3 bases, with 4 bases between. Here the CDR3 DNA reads TGTGCCAGCGGGGACTATGGCTACACCTTC. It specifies CASGDYGYTF.

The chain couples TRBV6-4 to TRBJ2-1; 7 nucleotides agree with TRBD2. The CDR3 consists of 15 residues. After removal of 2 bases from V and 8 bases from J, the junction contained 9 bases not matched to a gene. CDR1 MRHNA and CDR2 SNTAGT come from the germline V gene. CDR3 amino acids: CASSDRSGTTDEQFF. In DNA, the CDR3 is TGTGCCAGCAGTGACAGATCAGGGACTACCGATGAGCAGTTCTTC.

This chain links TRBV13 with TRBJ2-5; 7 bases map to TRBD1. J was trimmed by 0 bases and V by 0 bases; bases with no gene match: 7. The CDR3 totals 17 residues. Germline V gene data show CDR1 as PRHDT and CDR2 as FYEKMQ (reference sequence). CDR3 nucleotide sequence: TGTGCCAGCAGCTTAGGGAGGGACAGTGAGTACCAAGAGACCCAGTACTTC. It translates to CASSLGRDSEYQETQYF.

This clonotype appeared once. CDR3 DNA sequence: TGTGCCATCAGTGAGATGACGGGGCTAGCCAAAAACATTCAGTACTTC. Translated, it gives CAISEMTGLAKNIQYF. The rearrangement links TRBV10-3 to TRBJ2-4; D is possibly TRBD1 or TRBD2 (5 bases each). The CDR3 totals 16 residues. Deletions cut 2 bases from V and 0 bases from J, with 11 bases between. Germline CDR1 is ENHRY and CDR2 is SYGVKD.

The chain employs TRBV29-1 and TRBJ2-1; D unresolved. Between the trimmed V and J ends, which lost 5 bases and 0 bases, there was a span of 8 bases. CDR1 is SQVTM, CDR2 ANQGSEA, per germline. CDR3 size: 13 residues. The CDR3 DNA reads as TGCAGCGTTCTCCAGGCCTCCTACAATGAGCAGTTCTTC. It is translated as CSVLQASYNEQFF.

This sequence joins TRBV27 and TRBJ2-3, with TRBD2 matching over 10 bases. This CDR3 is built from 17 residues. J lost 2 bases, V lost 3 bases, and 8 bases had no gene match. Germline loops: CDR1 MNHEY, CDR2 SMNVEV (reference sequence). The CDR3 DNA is TGTGCCAGCAGTTTCACCGAACTAGCGGGGTCCACAGATACGCAGTATTTT. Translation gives CASSFTELAGSTDTQYF.

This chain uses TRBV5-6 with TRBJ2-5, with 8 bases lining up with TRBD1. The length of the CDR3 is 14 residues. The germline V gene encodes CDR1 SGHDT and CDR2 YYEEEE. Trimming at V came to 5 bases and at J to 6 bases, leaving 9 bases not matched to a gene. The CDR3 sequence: CASRVDRAPKTQYF. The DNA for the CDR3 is TGTGCCAGCAGGGTGGACAGGGCACCCAAGACCCAGTACTTC.